This is a list of T cell receptor beta chains from one sample in a study of shared clonotypes between healthy human individuals. Assay used: immunoSEQ multiplex PCR; TCRdb lists only in-frame clones, some missing. Here the sample spans fewer than 1.6 million clones, around 98.5% being singletons. The sequencing sample was made of naive CD4+ T cells sorted from blood. These receptors were taken from a young man in good health. Both conserved end residues are part of each CDR3. A D gene is named only where the DNA matches it firmly.

v_gene	d_gene	j_gene	len	CDR3nt	CDR3aa
TRBV5-1	.	TRBJ1-1	13	TGCGCCAGCAGCCCACAGGGCCACACTGAAGCTTTCTTT	CASSPQGHTEAFF
TRBV4-3	.	TRBJ2-2	12	TGCGCCAGCAGCCAAGTCGTCGGGGAGCTGTTTTTT	CASSQVVGELFF
TRBV28	TRBD1	TRBJ2-7	15	TGTGCCAGCACCCTCCGGCAGGGGGTAACCTACGAGCAGTACTTC	CASTLRQGVTYEQYF
TRBV5-1	TRBD1	TRBJ2-2	14	TGCGCCAGCAGAAGGACAGGGGACACCGGGGAGCTGTTTTTT	CASRRTGDTGELFF
TRBV10-3	TRBD1	TRBJ1-2	14	TGTGCCATCAACGGACAGGTCCGAAACTATGGCTACACCTTC	CAINGQVRNYGYTF
TRBV5-4	TRBD2	TRBJ2-5	13	TGTGCCAGCAGTCAAGGGAGGGACGAGACCCAGTACTTC	CASSQGRDETQYF
TRBV7-2	.	TRBJ2-7	14	TGTGCCAGCAGCCCGGGGGCGACGGAATACGAGCAGTACTTC	CASSPGATEYEQYF
TRBV7-2	.	TRBJ1-2	14	TGTGCCAGCAGCTCTCGGACCGAAAGCTATGGCTACACCTTC	CASSSRTESYGYTF
TRBV9	TRBD1	TRBJ2-7	15	TGTGCCAGCAGCTCCAGACAGGGGCACTCCTACGAGCAGTACTTC	CASSSRQGHSYEQYF
TRBV30	.	TRBJ2-2	15	TGTGCCTGGAGTCTTACGGGGTTATACACCGGGGAGCTGTTTTTT	CAWSLTGLYTGELFF
TRBV28	.	TRBJ1-2	14	TGTGCCAGCAGTTTGACCGGATATCACTATGGCTACACCTTC	CASSLTGYHYGYTF
TRBV5-8	.	TRBJ1-2	14	TGTGCCAGCAGCTTGGCGGGAACTGGCTATGGCTACACCTTC	CASSLAGTGYGYTF
TRBV5-1	.	TRBJ2-3	14	TGCGCCAGCAGCTTGAACAGGCCGACGGATACGCAGTATTTT	CASSLNRPTDTQYF
TRBV6-1	.	TRBJ1-5	15	TGTGCCAGCAGTGAAGCGGGGCAGGGCAGACAGCCCCAGCATTTT	CASSEAGQGRQPQHF
TRBV9	.	TRBJ2-2	12	TGTGCCAGCAGCGTTTTCACCGGGGAGCTGTTTTTT	CASSVFTGELFF
TRBV2	.	TRBJ2-7	16	TGTGCCAGCAGTGTAAGAGGGGGGCCTAACAAGGACGAGCAGTACTTC	CASSVRGGPNKDEQYF
TRBV5-1	.	TRBJ2-1	14	TGCGCCAGCAAACCCGGGAGCTCCTACAATGAGCAGTTCTTC	CASKPGSSYNEQFF
TRBV6-1	.	TRBJ2-1	11	TGTGCCAGCAGTGTGGGCCAGGGATATTTCTTC	CASSVGQGYFF
TRBV5-4	.	TRBJ2-3	15	TGTGCCAGCAGTTCCAAGGAGCAGGCCACAGATACGCAGTATTTT	CASSSKEQATDTQYF
TRBV7-2	.	TRBJ2-7	16	TGTGCCAGCAGCTTAGGGTCGGGAACGGGTTCCTACGAGCAGTACTTC	CASSLGSGTGSYEQYF
TRBV5-1	.	TRBJ2-5	15	TGCGCCAGCACCCTTGCACAGGCAGCAGGAGAGACCCAGTACTTC	CASTLAQAAGETQYF
TRBV5-4	.	TRBJ1-2	14	TGTGCCAGCAGTAAAGACAACCGGGACATCGGCTACACCTTC	CASSKDNRDIGYTF
TRBV5-4	TRBD1	TRBJ1-2	15	TGTGCCAGCAACAAAGGACAGGACGACTTCTATGGCTACACCTTC	CASNKGQDDFYGYTF
TRBV19	TRBD1	TRBJ1-4	17	TGTGCCAGTAGTATAGGACAGGGACTGTCATCGAAGGTGGAACTGTTTTTT	CASSIGQGLSSKVELFF